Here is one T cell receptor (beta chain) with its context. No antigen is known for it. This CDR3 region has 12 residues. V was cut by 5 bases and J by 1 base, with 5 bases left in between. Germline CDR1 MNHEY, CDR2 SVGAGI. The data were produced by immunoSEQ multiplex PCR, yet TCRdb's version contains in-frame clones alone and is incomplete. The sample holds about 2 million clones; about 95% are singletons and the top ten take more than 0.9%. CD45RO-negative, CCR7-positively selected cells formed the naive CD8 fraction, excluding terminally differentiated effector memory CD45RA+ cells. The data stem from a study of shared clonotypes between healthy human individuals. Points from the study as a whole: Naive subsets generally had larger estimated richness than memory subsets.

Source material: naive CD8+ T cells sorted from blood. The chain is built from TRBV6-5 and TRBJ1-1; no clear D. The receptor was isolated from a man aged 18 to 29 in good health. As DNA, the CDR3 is TGTGCCAGCAGTAGGGCGAACACTGAAGCTTTCTTT. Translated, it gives CASSRANTEAFF.